This T cell receptor beta chain was identified during a study of PD-1 blockade in mismatch repair-deficient tumors. This clone was observed a few times. What it binds is not known. Sequencing was performed with immunoSEQ multiplex PCR; in TCRdb, only in-frame clones are kept and a portion is missing. The sample carries more than 90,000 clones, roughly 80% recorded once. Regarding the study as a whole: Tumor-resident clones, often absent from pretreatment blood, expanded after pembrolizumab and then contracted.

The CDR3 extends over 15 amino acids. V lost 2 bases and J lost 5; bases outside the gene matches: 7. The germline CDR1 and CDR2 sequences are SGHRS and YFSETQ. This material consisted of peripheral blood, taken about 60 weeks after starting pembrolizumab. The gene calls are TRBV5-1 and TRBJ2-1; 7 bases match TRBD1. This TCR was recovered from an adult with mismatch repair-deficient cancer. The DNA for the CDR3 is TGCGCCAGCAGCTTCGAGGGGGCCCGGGACAATGAGCAGTTCTTC. Its protein is CASSFEGARDNEQFF.